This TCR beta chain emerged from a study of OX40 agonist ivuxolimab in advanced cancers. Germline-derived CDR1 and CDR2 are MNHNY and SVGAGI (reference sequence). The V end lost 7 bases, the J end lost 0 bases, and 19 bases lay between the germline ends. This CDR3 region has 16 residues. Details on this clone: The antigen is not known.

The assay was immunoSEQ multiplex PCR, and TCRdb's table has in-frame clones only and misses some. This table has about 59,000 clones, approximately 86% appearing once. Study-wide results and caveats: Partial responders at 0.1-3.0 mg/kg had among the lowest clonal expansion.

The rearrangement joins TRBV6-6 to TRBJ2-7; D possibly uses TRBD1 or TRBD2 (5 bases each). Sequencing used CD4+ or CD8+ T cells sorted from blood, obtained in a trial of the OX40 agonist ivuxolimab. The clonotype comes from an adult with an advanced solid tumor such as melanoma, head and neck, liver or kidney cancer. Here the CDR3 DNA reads TGTGCCAGCAACCGACGGGGCAGCAAACCCTCCTACGAGCAGTACTTC. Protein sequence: CASNRRGSKPSYEQYF.